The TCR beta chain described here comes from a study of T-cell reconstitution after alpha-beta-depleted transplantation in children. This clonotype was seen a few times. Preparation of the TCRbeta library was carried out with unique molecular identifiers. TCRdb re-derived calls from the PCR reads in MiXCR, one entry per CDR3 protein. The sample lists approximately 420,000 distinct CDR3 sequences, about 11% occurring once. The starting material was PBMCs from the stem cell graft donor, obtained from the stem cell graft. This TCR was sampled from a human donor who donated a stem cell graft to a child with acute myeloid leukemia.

CDR3 in DNA: TGTGCCAGCGGCGGGGGGCTTAAGTTAGATACGCAGTATTTT. It specifies CASGGGLKLDTQYF. The chain is built from TRBV2 and TRBJ2-3; 8 bases match TRBD2. From germline, CDR1 is SNHLY and CDR2 FYNNEI. J lost 5 bases, V lost 8 bases, and 9 bases had no gene match. This CDR3 region has 14 residues.